This entry is about one T cell receptor (beta chain). This sample was taken from a study of blood T cell repertoires in COVID-19. At the level of the study: Sources were T cells, B-cell-depleted T cells, or PBMCs; the material itself was cDNA or gDNA.

The repertoire was sequenced with immunoSEQ multiplex PCR; TCRdb's copy has only in-frame clones and lacks some. The data contain some 250,000 clones, about 86% of them singletons. Germline V gene sequence: CDR1 MNHEY, CDR2 SVGAGI. The CDR3 length is 14 residues. The V and J ends lost 2 bases and 5 bases respectively, with 12 bases between them. The V gene is TRBV6-5, the J gene TRBJ1-1; D is unresolved. The sequenced sample consisted of peripheral blood. The clonotype originates from a man aged 55 to 70 with acute or convalescent COVID-19. The CDR3 region has the DNA TGTGCCAGCAGTTACGGCCCCGAGGCTACTGAAGCTTTCTTT. It translates to CASSYGPEATEAFF.